The present TCR beta chain was sequenced within a study of cytomegalovirus exposure and HLA in healthy donors. The CDR3 sequence is 15 residues long. Per germline, CDR1 KGHSH and CDR2 LQKENI. Trimming took 10 bases from V and 2 from J, leaving 17 bases between them. In regard to this clone: Antigen specificity is unknown.

Study-wide points: An observed cluster of highly shared sequence variants was recorded as a likely sequencing artifact. Per published accounts, TCR beta sequences correctly predicted the HLA-A and HLA-B alleles of most subjects. One later analysis reportedly identified an Asian-associated ancestry cluster that showed fewer N-insertions than the roughly 640-donor mean.

The PCR used 60 Vbeta and 13 Jbeta primers. Here immunoSEQ multiplex PCR was the method, and the copy in TCRdb shows in-frame clones only, minus some. Among about 170,000 clones listed, approximately 71% were seen once. The rearrangement uses TRBV18 and TRBJ1-4; TRBD1 is a possible D gene (6 bases). Sequencing was done on a sample of PBMCs. The TCR was taken from a woman younger than 30 in good health and CMV-seropositive. This CDR3 reads CATNQGGPTNEKLFF. DNA of the CDR3: TGTGCCACTAACCAAGGGGGTCCGACTAATGAAAAACTGTTTTTT.